This T cell receptor (beta chain) was captured by sequencing in a study of T cells after yellow fever vaccination. The length of the CDR3 is 15 residues. The ends lost 3 bases at V and 1 base at J; junction bases unmatched: 1. Germline assignment: CDR1 SGHTA and CDR2 FQGNSA. Conversion of TCR transcripts into cDNA relied on 5'RACE template switching, which added a universal primer site and UMIs. TCRdb reprocessed the 5' RACE reads with MiXCR, giving one entry per CDR3 protein. The sample yields 450,000 to 600,000 distinct CDR3 sequences, around a sixth seen once. Whole-study results and caveats: Reappearance after the booster was seen for most primary-vaccination clones, at 95% to 96% CD4 and about 90% CD8. Contaminating bulk clonotypes could be abundant in FACS-sorted repertoires. A minor fraction of clonotypes spanned both CD4 and CD8 compartments.

This clonotype was seen a handful of times. Its antigen is still unknown. Sequencing was performed on PBMCs, taken 5 to 6 days after the first yellow fever vaccination. The chain joins TRBV7-2 to TRBJ2-3, with 10 positions matching TRBD2. The sequence was obtained from a man younger than 35 who received the YFV17D yellow fever vaccine. The CDR3 spells CASSFSGGRTDTQYF. CDR3 nucleotide sequence: TGTGCCAGCAGCTTTAGCGGGGGGCGCACAGATACGCAGTATTTT. Using reference TRBV7-2 and TRBJ2-3 for the parts outside the CDR3, the full variable domain is GAGVSQSPSNKVTEKGKDVELRCDPISGHTALYWYRQSLGQGLEFLIYFQGNSAPDKSGLPSDRFSAERTGGSVSTLTIQRTQQEDSAVYLCASSFSGGRTDTQYFGPGTRLTVL.